The source of this T cell receptor (beta chain) is a study of blood T cell repertoires in COVID-19. Libraries were prepared by immunoSEQ multiplex PCR; TCRdb keeps only in-frame clonotypes and omits some of them. This sample yields 300,000 to 350,000 clones, of which 80% to 90% are seen a single time; more than 2% belongs to the top ten. Ten or more counts support this clone. The germline V and J ends were trimmed by 7 bases and 5 bases, with 13 bases remaining between them. The germline gives CDR1 MNHEY, CDR2 SMNVEV (reference sequence). This CDR3 has 13 amino acids. The rearrangement joins TRBV27 to TRBJ2-3; no reliable D call. Specimen: PBMCs or T cells enriched from blood (not recorded which). This receptor was taken from a man between 25 and 39 years old who had recovered from COVID-19. CDR3 nucleotides: TGTGCCAGCATGCGGAGTCTTGGAGATACGCAGTATTTT. As protein: CASMRSLGDTQYF.